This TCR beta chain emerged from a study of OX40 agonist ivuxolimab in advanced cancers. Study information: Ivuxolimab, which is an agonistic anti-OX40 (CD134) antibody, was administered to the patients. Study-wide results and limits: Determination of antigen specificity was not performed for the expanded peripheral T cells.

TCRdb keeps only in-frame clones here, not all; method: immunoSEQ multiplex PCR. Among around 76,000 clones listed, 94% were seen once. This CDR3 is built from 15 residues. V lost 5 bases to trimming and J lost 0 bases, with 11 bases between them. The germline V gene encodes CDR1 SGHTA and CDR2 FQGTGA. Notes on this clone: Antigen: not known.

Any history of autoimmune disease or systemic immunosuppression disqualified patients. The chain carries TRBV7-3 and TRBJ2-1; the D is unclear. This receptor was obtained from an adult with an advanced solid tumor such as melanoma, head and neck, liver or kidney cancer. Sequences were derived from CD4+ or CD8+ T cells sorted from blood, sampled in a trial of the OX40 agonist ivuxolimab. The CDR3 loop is CASSHGVGSYNEQFF. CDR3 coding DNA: TGTGCCAGCAGCCACGGAGTCGGCTCCTACAATGAGCAGTTCTTC.